Listed below are T cell receptor beta chains from one sample, sequenced in a study of T cell clusters in autoimmune cytopenias. TCRdb re-called the multiplex PCR reads; every CDR3 protein appears as one record, without DNA. This sample contains approximately 8,800 distinct CDR3 sequences. The sequenced sample was peripheral blood. The receptor set was obtained from a human donor with an autoimmune cytopenia or autoimmune hepatitis (not recorded which). Both conserved end residues are part of each CDR3. Not every row has a clone size; where given, it reads once, few, many or a size class.

size	J	V	CDR3
medium-sized	TRBJ2-7	TRBV29-1	CSVTGQGARYEQYF
.	TRBJ1-5	TRBV20-1	CSARDGQIRHF
.	TRBJ2-3	TRBV7-6	CASSLSDGAGVADTQYF
medium-sized	TRBJ1-2	TRBV6-5	CASSPGTHYGYTF
medium-sized	TRBJ2-3	TRBV5-5	CASSYGLARDTQYF
.	TRBJ2-1	TRBV28	CASSSPGGSPYNEQFF
.	TRBJ2-1	TRBV20-1	CSASSTRGNSYNEQFF
.	TRBJ1-4	TRBV18	CASSPNRGNEKLFF
.	TRBJ2-1	TRBV5-6	CASSLGDYSSKQFF
.	TRBJ2-7	TRBV19	CASSGRAPREQYF
.	TRBJ2-4	TRBV20-1	CSAGTSGNIQYF
medium-sized	TRBJ2-6	TRBV30	CAWRYRAGANVLTF